The 10 T cell receptor beta chains below were found in one sample sequenced in a study of low-dose radiotherapy and immunotherapy resistance in tumors. This sample's time point: before trial treatment. First-strand cDNA used TRAV- and TRBV-specific primers, covering alpha and beta chains. With a V-primer adapter and a constant-region primer, TCRs were amplified for 20 to 25 PCR cycles. TCRdb independently ran MiXCR on the reads; one entry per CDR3 protein. This repertoire shows more than 85,000 distinct CDR3 sequences, 9.4% found once; its top ten account for roughly 1%. The sequences come from PBMCs, collected before treatment. All receptors derive from a male donor with prostate cancer.

This clonotype was counted a few times. Here the CDR3 reads CASSPERIGNTIYF. CDR3 in DNA: TGCGCCAGCAGCCCCGAGAGGATCGGAAACACCATATATTTT. The chain recombines TRBV4-1 with TRBJ1-3, with D uncertain. The germline CDR1 and CDR2 sequences are MGHRA and YSYEKL. This CDR3 has 14 residues. Trimming left V 4 bases short and J 4 bases short, with 11 bases between.

This clonotype has at least ten counts. This chain joins TRBV5-1 and TRBJ2-2; D is perhaps TRBD1 (5 bases). The V end was cut by 4 bases, the J end by 5 bases, with 15 bases between. The germline V gene encodes CDR1 SGHRS and CDR2 YFSETQ. This CDR3 contains 15 residues. The CDR3 protein is CASSADSYGTGELFF. The CDR3 DNA reads as TGCGCCAGCAGCGCCGACAGTTATGGTACCGGGGAGCTGTTTTTT.

This clonotype has a count of ten or more. The chain is built from TRBV7-2 and TRBJ2-2; D uncertain. Germline V CDR1 and CDR2: SGHTA, FQGNSA. Trimming removed 1 base at V and 8 bases at J, with 8 bases between. There are 13 residues in the CDR3. The chain's CDR3 is CASSLVGQGELFF. The CDR3 DNA follows: TGTGCCAGCAGCTTAGTAGGGCAGGGGGAGCTGTTTTTT.

This clonotype came up a few times. The CDR3 spells CASSPGGTRNTEAFF. CDR3 nucleotide sequence: TGTGCCAGCAGTCCCGGTGGGACAAGGAACACTGAAGCTTTCTTT. The rearrangement uses TRBV28 and TRBJ1-1; tentative D call: TRBD1 (6 bases). Trimming shortened V by 5 bases and J by 1 base, and 14 bases separated the two germline ends. Germline V gene data show CDR1 as MDHEN and CDR2 as SYDVKM. There are 15 residues in the CDR3. The full variable domain, completed using reference TRBV28 and TRBJ1-1, is DVKVTQSSRYLVKRTGEKVFLECVQDMDHENMFWYRQDPGLGLRLIYFSYDVKMKEKGDIPEGYSVSREKKERFSLILESASTNQTSMYLCASSPGGTRNTEAFFGQGTRLTVV.

The table lists this clonotype with a few counts. V usage is TRBV7-8 and J usage is TRBJ2-3; D remains unclear. The V gene lost 2 bases and the J gene lost 1 base, with 7 bases spanning the gap. This CDR3 contains 14 residues. Looked up from germline, CDR1 is SGHVS and CDR2 is FQNEAQ. DNA of the CDR3: TGTGCCAGCAGCTTAAGTATCCGCACAGATACGCAGTATTTT. It specifies CASSLSIRTDTQYF.

This clonotype was detected ten times or more. The rearrangement links TRBV30 to TRBJ1-5, with 9 bases lining up with TRBD1. The CDR3 has 12 amino acids. Per the germline V gene, CDR1 is GTSNPN and CDR2 is SVGIG (reference sequence). J was trimmed by 4 bases and V by 5 bases; bases with no gene match: 0. The CDR3 coding sequence is TGTGCCTGGGGACAGGGGAATCAGCCCCAGCATTTT. Residues: CAWGQGNQPQHF.

This clonotype was recorded at least ten times. V and J are TRBV20-1 and TRBJ2-1; 9 bases are shared with TRBD2. Germline CDR1 reads DFQATT; CDR2 reads SNEGSKA (reference sequence). This CDR3 region has 16 residues. Losses at the gene ends were 3 bases for V and 6 bases for J; bases not matched to a gene: 12. The CDR3: CSARTSGGRAANEQFF. CDR3 sequence (DNA): TGCAGTGCTAGGACCTCCGGCGGGAGGGCCGCCAATGAGCAGTTCTTC.

Note on this clonotype: Just one base apart from a much larger clone, this may be a read error. The chain couples TRBV4-1 to TRBJ2-5, with TRBD2 matching over 12 bases. This CDR3 is built from 17 residues. Trimming cost V 2 bases and J 1 base; bases outside gene matches: 5. The germline V gene has CDR1 MGHRA and CDR2 YSYEKL. The CDR3 DNA sequence: TGCGCCAGCAGCCAAATCCCGACTAGCGGGAGCCAAGAGACCCAGTACTTC. Its translation: CASSQIPTSGSQETQYF.

The table lists this clonotype with many counts. The chain joins TRBV19 to TRBJ2-1, with 11 nucleotides matching TRBD2. J gave up 6 bases and V 2 bases, and 15 bases lay outside the gene matches. The CDR3 has 19 residues. Germline V gene data show CDR1 as LNHDA and CDR2 as SQIVND (reference sequence). Here the CDR3 reads CASSITSGSVERFVNEQFF. The CDR3 bases are TGTGCCAGTAGTATAACTAGCGGGAGTGTTGAGCGGTTTGTCAATGAGCAGTTCTTC.

This clonotype came up many times. The chain is built from TRBV28 and TRBJ2-1; D gene uncertain. V shed 2 bases and J shed 4 bases, with 6 bases lying between them. This CDR3 comprises 13 residues. In germline, CDR1 is MDHEN, CDR2 SYDVKM. The CDR3: CASSLNAYNEQFF. For the CDR3, the DNA is TGTGCCAGCAGTTTAAATGCTTACAATGAGCAGTTCTTC.